What follows are 4 T cell receptor beta chains derived from one specimen sequenced in a study of blood T cell repertoires in COVID-19. The protocol was immunoSEQ multiplex PCR, while the TCRdb copy is restricted to in-frame clones and leaves out a portion. Of approximately 300,000 clones in the sample, 89% are singletons; the top ten hold 5% to 7.5%. The source material was peripheral blood. Receptor source: a man aged 18-30 years who had recovered from COVID-19.

CDR3 sequence: CASSSGLPEQFF. The CDR3 region has the DNA TGCGCCAGCAGCTCAGGACTCCCCGAGCAGTTCTTC. V usage is TRBV5-1 and J usage is TRBJ2-1, with D maybe TRBD2 (5 bases). This CDR3 is 12 amino acids long. Germline lookup yields CDR1 SGHRS and CDR2 YFSETQ. V lost 3 bases and J 10 bases, leaving 11 bases between the germline ends.

This chain links TRBV24-1 with TRBJ1-1; D remains unclear. V was cut by 0 bases and J by 7 bases, with 5 bases left in between. CDR1 is KGHDR, CDR2 SFDVKD, per germline. This CDR3 spans 12 amino acids. The DNA of the CDR3 is TGTGCCACCAGTGATTTGTCGGGTGAAGCTTTCTTT. Its protein is CATSDLSGEAFF.

The rearrangement uses TRBV10-3 and TRBJ1-1; 8 bases agree with TRBD1. Per germline, CDR1 ENHRY and CDR2 SYGVKD. The junction had 1 base not matched to a gene; V was cut back by 0 bases and J by 4 bases. The CDR3 totals 14 residues. CDR3 bases: TGTGCCATCAGTGAGTCGGGACAGGTCACTGAAGCTTTCTTT. This gives the protein CAISESGQVTEAFF.

The genes are TRBV4-1 and TRBJ1-3; D possibly corresponds to TRBD1 (6 bases). Trimming cost V 7 bases and J 0 bases, with 19 bases left between them. The CDR3 loop spans 17 amino acids. Germline V lookup: CDR1 MGHRA, CDR2 YSYEKL. The DNA of the CDR3 is TGCGCCAGCACCCCTGGGACATCGCCAGACTCTGGAAACACCATATATTTT. Its translation is CASTPGTSPDSGNTIYF.